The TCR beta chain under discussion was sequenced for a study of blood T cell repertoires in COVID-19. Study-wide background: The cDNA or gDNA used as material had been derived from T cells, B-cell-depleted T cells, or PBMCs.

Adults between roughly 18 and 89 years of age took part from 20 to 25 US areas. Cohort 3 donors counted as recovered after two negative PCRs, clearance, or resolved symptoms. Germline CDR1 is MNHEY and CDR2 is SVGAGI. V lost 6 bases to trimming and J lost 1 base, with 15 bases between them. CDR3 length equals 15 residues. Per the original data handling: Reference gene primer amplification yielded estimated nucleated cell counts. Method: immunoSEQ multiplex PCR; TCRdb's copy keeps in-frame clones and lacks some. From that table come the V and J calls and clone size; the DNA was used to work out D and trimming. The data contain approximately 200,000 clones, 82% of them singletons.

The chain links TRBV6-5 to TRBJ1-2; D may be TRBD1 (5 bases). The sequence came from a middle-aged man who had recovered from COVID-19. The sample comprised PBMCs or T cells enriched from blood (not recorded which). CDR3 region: CASSYNGGFNYGYTF. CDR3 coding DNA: TGTGCCAGCAGCTACAACGGGGGTTTTAACTATGGCTACACCTTC.